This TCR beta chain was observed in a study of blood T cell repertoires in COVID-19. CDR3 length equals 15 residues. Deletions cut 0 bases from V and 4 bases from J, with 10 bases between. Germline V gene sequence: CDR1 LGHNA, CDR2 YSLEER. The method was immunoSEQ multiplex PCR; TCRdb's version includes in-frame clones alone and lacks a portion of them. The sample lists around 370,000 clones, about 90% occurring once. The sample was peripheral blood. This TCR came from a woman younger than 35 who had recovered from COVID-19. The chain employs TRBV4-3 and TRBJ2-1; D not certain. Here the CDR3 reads CASSQDRSAYNEQFF. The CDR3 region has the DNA TGCGCCAGCAGCCAAGATAGGTCAGCGTACAATGAGCAGTTCTTC.